The 8 T cell receptor beta chains reported below all come from one sample, sequenced in a study of shared T cell receptors in the human thymus. Profiling relied on immunoSEQ multiplex PCR, and the TCRdb table lists in-frame clones only, not all of them. The table shows about 710,000 clones, with roughly 86% occurring only once. The data also belong to a second study, concerning human thymus T cells.

Sequenced: thymocytes. The receptors were sampled from a boy younger than two with a congenital heart defect.

The genes are TRBV9 and TRBJ2-5, with 7 bases aligning to TRBD2. Germline loops: CDR1 SGDLS, CDR2 YYNGEE. V lost 0 bases to trimming and J lost 2 bases; unmatched junction nucleotides: 4. The CDR3 spans 15 residues. CDR3 sequence (DNA): TGTGCCAGCAGCGTAGCTAGCGGAGGTCAAGAGACCCAGTACTTC. Encoded protein: CASSVASGGQETQYF.

This clone was found a few times. The chain has TRBV6-4 and TRBJ2-3, with 8 positions matching TRBD2. The CDR3 contains 18 residues. Trimming took 11 bases from V and 2 from J; bases not matched to a gene: 21. In germline, CDR1 is MRHNA, CDR2 SNTAGT. For the CDR3, the DNA is TGTGCCCATCCCACGTTCCGCACAGTAGCGGGGAACACAGATACGCAGTATTTT. Its translation: CAHPTFRTVAGNTDTQYF.

The chain carries TRBV6-5 and TRBJ1-1; tentatively, D is TRBD1 (5 bases). Germline CDR1 MNHEY, CDR2 SVGAGI. The V gene lost 6 bases and the J gene lost 11 bases, with 16 bases spanning the gap. This CDR3 spans 12 amino acids. Here the CDR3 reads CASRHHSGWAFF. The CDR3 DNA reads TGTGCCAGCAGACACCACTCAGGGTGGGCTTTCTTT.

The chain employs TRBV7-8 and TRBJ1-2; TRBD1 is a possible D gene (6 bases). The germline V and J ends were trimmed by 1 base and 0 bases, with 6 bases remaining between them. The CDR3 length is 14 residues. Germline V gene data show CDR1 as SGHVS and CDR2 as FQNEAQ. The CDR3 here is CASSLDRANYGYTF. Written as DNA, the CDR3 is TGTGCCAGCAGCTTAGACAGGGCTAACTATGGCTACACCTTC. The whole variable domain, remainder taken from reference TRBV7-8 and TRBJ1-2, is GAGVSQSPRYKVAKRGQDVALRCDPISGHVSLFWYQQALGQGPEFLTYFQNEAQLDKSGLPSDRFFAERPEGSVSTLKIQRTQQEDSAVYLCASSLDRANYGYTFGSGTRLTVV.

V is TRBV7-8 and J is TRBJ1-1; D is undetermined. Trimming cost V 2 bases and J 1 base, with 8 bases left between them. From germline, CDR1 is SGHVS and CDR2 FQNEAQ. This CDR3 contains 14 residues. The CDR3 coding sequence is TGTGCCAGCAGCTTATCACAGCAGAACACTGAAGCTTTCTTT. Protein product: CASSLSQQNTEAFF.

The J gene is TRBJ2-7, the V gene TRBV14, with 9 bases matching TRBD1. The CDR3 runs to 20 residues. Per the germline V gene, CDR1 is SGHDN and CDR2 is FVKESK. The V segment lost 0 bases and the J segment 0 bases; nucleotides outside the gene matches: 15. The CDR3 DNA reads as TGTGCCAGCAGCCAAGAAATATACCCTCCTGACAGGGGGAGCTCCTACGAGCAGTACTTC. Its protein is CASSQEIYPPDRGSSYEQYF.

The gene calls are TRBV4-1 and TRBJ2-7; D remains unclear. There are 14 residues in the CDR3. Looked up from germline, CDR1 is MGHRA and CDR2 is YSYEKL. V was cut by 4 bases and J by 3 bases, with 13 bases left in between. CDR3 bases: TGCGCCAGCAGCCGCGAAATTATAAACTACGAGCAGTACTTC. Translation: CASSREIINYEQYF.

V gene TRBV25-1 combines with J gene TRBJ2-5; maybe TRBD1 (5 bases). The V gene lost 4 bases and the J gene lost 5 bases, with 17 bases spanning the gap. The germline V gene has CDR1 MGHDK and CDR2 SYGVNS. The CDR3 is 15 amino acids. The CDR3 loop reads CASSGRSKSGETQYF. The CDR3 bases are TGTGCCAGCAGTGGAAGGAGTAAGTCAGGGGAGACCCAGTACTTC.